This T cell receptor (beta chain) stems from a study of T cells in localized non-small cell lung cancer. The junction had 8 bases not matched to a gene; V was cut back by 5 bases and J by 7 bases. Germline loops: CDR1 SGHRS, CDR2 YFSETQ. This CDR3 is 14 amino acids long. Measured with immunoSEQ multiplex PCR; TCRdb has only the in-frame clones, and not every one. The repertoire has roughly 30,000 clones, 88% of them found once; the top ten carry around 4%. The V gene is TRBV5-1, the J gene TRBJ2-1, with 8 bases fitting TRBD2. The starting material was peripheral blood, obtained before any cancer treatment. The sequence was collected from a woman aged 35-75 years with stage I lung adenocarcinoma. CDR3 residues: CASRPGTSKNEQFF. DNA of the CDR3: TGCGCCAGCAGGCCCGGGACTAGTAAGAATGAGCAGTTCTTC.